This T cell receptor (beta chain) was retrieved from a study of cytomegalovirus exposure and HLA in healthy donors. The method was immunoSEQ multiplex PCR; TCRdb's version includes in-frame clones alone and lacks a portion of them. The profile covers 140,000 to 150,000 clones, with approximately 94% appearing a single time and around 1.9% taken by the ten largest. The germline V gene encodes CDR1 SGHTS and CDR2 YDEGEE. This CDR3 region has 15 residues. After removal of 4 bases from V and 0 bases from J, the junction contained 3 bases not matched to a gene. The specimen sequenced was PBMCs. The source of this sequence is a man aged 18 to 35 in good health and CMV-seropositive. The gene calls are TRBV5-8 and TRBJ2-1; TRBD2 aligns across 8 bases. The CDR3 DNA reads TGTGCCAGCAGCAGCGGACTAGCCTCCTACAATGAGCAGTTCTTC. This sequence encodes CASSSGLASYNEQFF.